This entry lists 18 T cell receptor beta chains sequenced from one sample in a study of blood T cell repertoires in COVID-19. Measured with immunoSEQ multiplex PCR; TCRdb has only the in-frame clones, and not every one. Among 150,000 to 200,000 clones listed, more than 70% were seen once. Source material: peripheral blood. These receptor sequences come from a woman of 80 years or more with active or convalescent COVID-19.

This clone was seen only once. The J gene is TRBJ2-6, the V gene TRBV7-3; 7 nucleotides agree with TRBD2. The CDR3 loop spans 18 amino acids. V shed 4 bases and J 0 bases; nucleotides not matched to a gene: 9. Germline lookup yields CDR1 SGHTA and CDR2 FQGTGA. CDR3: CASSSRGGVISGANVLTF. The DNA for the CDR3 is TGTGCCAGCAGCTCCCGTGGGGGGGTCATCTCTGGGGCCAACGTCCTGACTTTC.

V usage is TRBV28 and J usage is TRBJ1-1, with TRBD1 identical over 11 bases. Germline V gene lookup returns CDR1 MDHEN and CDR2 SYDVKM. V shed 7 bases, J shed 6 bases, and the junction held 7 bases outside the gene matches. The CDR3 runs to 14 residues. CDR3 loop: CASKTGQGAAEAFF. CDR3 nucleotides: TGTGCCAGCAAGACTGGACAGGGGGCGGCTGAAGCTTTCTTT. The variable domain in full, completed from reference TRBV28 and TRBJ1-1, reads DVKVTQSSRYLVKRTGEKVFLECVQDMDHENMFWYRQDPGLGLRLIYFSYDVKMKEKGDIPEGYSVSREKKERFSLILESASTNQTSMYLCASKTGQGAAEAFFGQGTRLTVV.

This clone was seen just once. The chain combines TRBV6-5 with TRBJ2-7, with 7 nucleotides matching TRBD1. Trimming cost V 7 bases and J 0 bases; bases outside gene matches: 6. The CDR3 totals 14 residues. Germline assignment: CDR1 MNHEY and CDR2 SVGAGI. The CDR3 loop reads CASKLAGGSYEQYF. DNA of the CDR3: TGTGCCAGCAAACTGGCAGGGGGCTCCTACGAGCAGTACTTC.

This chain connects TRBV5-4 to TRBJ2-1; 15 nucleotides match TRBD2. Germline V gene lookup returns CDR1 SGHNT and CDR2 YYREEE (reference sequence). V lost 4 bases, J lost 4 bases, and 9 bases stayed unmatched. This CDR3 region has 18 residues. The CDR3 region is CASSPPGGTSGRYNEQFF. The CDR3 DNA follows: TGTGCCAGCAGCCCGCCCGGGGGGACTAGCGGGAGGTACAATGAGCAGTTCTTC.

The genes are TRBV2 and TRBJ1-6; 7 bases line up with TRBD1. The germline CDR1 and CDR2 sequences are SNHLY and FYNNEI. The junction had 5 bases not matched to a gene; V was cut back by 4 bases and J by 5 bases. The CDR3 is 15 residues long. The CDR3, as DNA: TGTGCCAGCAGTGGGTTTACAGGGGATAATTCACCCCTCCACTTT. Its protein is CASSGFTGDNSPLHF.

The chain carries TRBV9 and TRBJ1-2; perhaps TRBD1 as D (5 bases). Trimming cost V 5 bases and J 4 bases, with 18 bases left between them. This CDR3 is 15 amino acids long. CDR1 is SGDLS and CDR2 is YYNGEE in the germline V gene. CDR3 amino acids: CASSAGEGTFYGYTF. CDR3 DNA: TGTGCCAGCAGTGCGGGGGAGGGGACCTTCTATGGCTACACCTTC.

Here the CDR3 DNA reads TGTGCCAGCAGCTTAGCGGCGGGACTGGAAACCCAGTACTTC. This translates into CASSLAAGLETQYF. V usage is TRBV7-6 and J usage is TRBJ2-5, with a possible D match to TRBD2 (6 bases). Trimming left V 0 bases short and J 8 bases short, with 13 bases between. This CDR3 has 14 residues. Per the germline V gene, CDR1 is SGHVS and CDR2 is FNYEAQ.

The rearrangement uses TRBV6-1 and TRBJ1-4, with D perhaps TRBD1 (5 bases). The germline V gene has CDR1 MNHNS and CDR2 SASEGT. V lost 0 bases and J 8 bases, leaving 7 bases between the germline ends. This CDR3 contains 13 residues. In nucleotides, the CDR3 is TGTGCCAGCAGTGAAGCCGGGGGGGAAAAACTGTTTTTT. Protein product: CASSEAGGEKLFF.

The chain employs TRBV2 and TRBJ2-1, with a weak D call TRBD2 (6 bases). The CDR3 sequence is 15 residues long. Germline V CDR1 and CDR2: SNHLY, FYNNEI. The germline V and J ends were trimmed by 2 bases and 3 bases, with 11 bases remaining between them. CDR3 in amino acids: CASSERAGYYNEQFF. In DNA form, the CDR3 reads TGTGCCAGCAGTGAACGGGCGGGGTACTACAATGAGCAGTTCTTC. Full variable domain (missing parts from reference TRBV2 and TRBJ2-1): EPEVTQTPSHQVTQMGQEVILRCVPISNHLYFYWYRQILGQKVEFLVSFYNNEISEKSEIFDDQFSVERPDGSNFTLKIRSTKLEDSAMYFCASSERAGYYNEQFFGPGTRLTVL.

The chain recombines TRBV3-1 (or the pseudogene TRBV3-2) with TRBJ2-1; 9 nucleotides align to TRBD2. The trim removed 10 bases at V and 5 bases at J, leaving 9 bases unmatched. Germline lookup yields CDR1 LGHDT and CDR2 YNNKEL (reference sequence). The CDR3 totals 14 residues. The CDR3 nucleotides read TGTGCCACCAGGGGCGGGACTAGCCACAATGAGCAGTTCTTC. As protein: CATRGGTSHNEQFF.

The V and J genes are TRBV18 and TRBJ2-5, with TRBD1 as a possible D gene (5 bases). Germline CDR1 is KGHSH and CDR2 is LQKENI. This CDR3 has 13 amino acids. V was cut by 0 bases and J by 9 bases, with 11 bases left in between. The CDR3, as DNA: TGTGCCAGCTCACCACCGCTGCAGGGTGCCCAGTACTTC. Amino acid sequence: CASSPPLQGAQYF. The full variable domain, rest sourced from reference TRBV18 and TRBJ2-5, is NAGVMQNPRHLVRRRGQEARLRCSPMKGHSHVYWYRQLPEEGLKFMVYLQKENIIDESGMPKERFSAEFPKEGPSILRIQQVVRGDSAAYFCASSPPLQGAQYFGPGTRLLVL.

V and J are TRBV21-1 and TRBJ2-5; the table's D call, TRBD2, has no DNA check behind it. TRBV21-1 is flagged as a pseudogene. The length of the CDR3 is 12 residues. In DNA, the CDR3 is TGTGCCAGCAGCAGGCCCTTAGCGGCCCAGTACTTC. Amino acids: CASSRPLAAQYF.

V usage is TRBV5-6 and J usage is TRBJ1-4; possibly TRBD1 for D (5 bases). Germline V gene sequence: CDR1 SGHDT, CDR2 YYEEEE. Trimming pared 4 bases from V and 8 bases from J, leaving 21 bases between. The CDR3 is made up of 16 amino acids. The CDR3 spells CASSTPGEQVGEKLFF. The CDR3 bases are TGTGCCAGCAGCACTCCTGGAGAACAGGTGGGGGAAAAACTGTTTTTT.

The genes are TRBV19 and TRBJ2-3; TRBD1 matches at 7 bases. Germline V lookup: CDR1 LNHDA, CDR2 SQIVND (reference sequence). The CDR3 length is 13 residues. Unmatched junction bases numbered 4, after V lost 4 bases and J lost 6 bases. The CDR3 region has the DNA TGTGCCAGTAGTAACAGGGGTCCGGATACGCAGTATTTT. Translating gives CASSNRGPDTQYF. The whole variable domain, remainder taken from reference TRBV19 and TRBJ2-3, is DGGITQSPKYLFRKEGQNVTLSCEQNLNHDAMYWYRQDPGQGLRLIYYSQIVNDFQKGDIAEGYSVSREKKESFPLTVTSAQKNPTAFYLCASSNRGPDTQYFGPGTRLTVL.

The CDR3 DNA is TGTGCCAGCAGCTTAGTAGCGGGAGAGGGATTCGGGGAGCTGTTTTTT. Residues: CASSLVAGEGFGELFF. The chain employs TRBV7-6 and TRBJ2-2, with 9 bases that match TRBD2. The junction had 7 bases not matched to a gene; V was cut back by 1 base and J by 7 bases. The CDR3 extends over 16 amino acids. Germline CDR1 reads SGHVS; CDR2 reads FNYEAQ.

This clone came up a few times. The chain couples TRBV19 to TRBJ1-2; TRBD1 matches at 10 bases. After removal of 10 bases from V and 7 bases from J, the junction contained 9 bases not matched to a gene. This CDR3 comprises 13 residues. Germline CDR1 LNHDA, CDR2 SQIVND (reference sequence). This CDR3 reads CATEDRGLRGYTF. The CDR3 coding sequence is TGTGCCACCGAAGACAGGGGGCTTCGTGGCTACACCTTC. Full variable domain (outside the CDR3, taken from reference TRBV19 and TRBJ1-2): DGGITQSPKYLFRKEGQNVTLSCEQNLNHDAMYWYRQDPGQGLRLIYYSQIVNDFQKGDIAEGYSVSREKKESFPLTVTSAQKNPTAFYLCATEDRGLRGYTFGSGTRLTVV.

J is TRBJ2-5 and V is TRBV5-8, with 9 bases aligning to TRBD1. J lost 4 bases, V lost 6 bases, and 7 bases had no gene match. Germline CDR1 reads SGHTS; CDR2 reads YDEGEE. This CDR3 contains 14 residues. As DNA, the CDR3 is TGTGCCAGCATCCGACAGGGGGTTACAGAGACCCAGTACTTC. Translated: CASIRQGVTETQYF.

The rearrangement joins TRBV5-4 to TRBJ1-2; weak D call: TRBD1 (6 bases). The CDR3 is made up of 11 amino acids. Germline-derived CDR1 and CDR2 are SGHNT and YYREEE (reference sequence). Between the trimmed V and J ends, which lost 4 bases and 8 bases, there was a span of 9 bases. The CDR3 region is CASSQGYGYTF. The CDR3 nucleotides are TGTGCCAGCAGCCAGGGGTACGGCTACACCTTC. The variable domain in full, completed from reference TRBV5-4 and TRBJ1-2, reads ETGVTQSPTHLIKTRGQQVTLRCSSQSGHNTVSWYQQALGQGPQFIFQYYREEENGRGNFPPRFSGLQFPNYSSELNVNALELDDSALYLCASSQGYGYTFGSGTRLTVV.